This TCR beta chain was observed in a study of T cell responses to AZD1222 COVID-19 vaccine. At the level of the study: Both about-4-week and about-12-week second-dose recipients were combined. Broader study findings: The donor group comprised mostly white British people and more females; the analysis possibly underestimated clonal diversity. Unmutated regions of variants are reportedly targeted by nearly half of spike-specific TCRs.

Remarks on this clone: As yet, its antigen is unknown.

Clones were sequenced by immunoSEQ multiplex PCR, and TCRdb holds only the in-frame ones, with some missing. The table has more than 100,000 clones, about 90% seen once. This CDR3 region has 15 residues. V dropped 0 bases and J dropped 2; count of bases not matched to a gene: 0. From germline, CDR1 is LNHDA and CDR2 SQIVND (reference sequence). The V call is TRBV19, the J call TRBJ2-1, with 8 bases lining up with TRBD2. The sequenced sample was peripheral blood, obtained on day 0 of AZD1222 vaccination. The origin of this receptor is an adult in good health. The CDR3 reads CASSIEAGAYNEQFF. The DNA for the CDR3 is TGTGCCAGTAGTATAGAAGCGGGAGCCTACAATGAGCAGTTCTTC.